The clone carrying this TCR beta chain was seen repeatedly, ten times or more. Its specificity is unknown. The V end was cut by 6 bases, the J end by 8 bases, with 13 bases between. The CDR3 has 12 residues. TCRdb ran MiXCR on the 5' RACE reads and lists one entry per CDR3 protein. Of 200,000 to 300,000 distinct CDR3 sequences listed, 10% to 13% are singletons. The data belong to a study of CD8 T cells in ankylosing spondylitis. Study conclusions and caveats: A number of the motif variants had already been described in reactive arthritis synovial fluid and blood. Among TCR beta sequences, a motif of 7 to 9 highly homologous variants appeared characteristic of ankylosing spondylitis blood.

Sequencing was done on a sample of blood, either unsorted or a sorted T cell fraction (not recorded which). V is TRBV12-3 or TRBV12-4 and J is TRBJ1-2; no definite D call. This TCR was recovered from a male donor with ankylosing spondylitis or in good health (not recorded which). In DNA form, the CDR3 reads TGTGCCAGCAGACCCCTAGCCTCGGGCTACACCTTC. Translating gives CASRPLASGYTF.